There are many counts of the clone carrying this T cell receptor beta chain. Its target is unknown. The TCR library protocol attached unique molecular identifiers to the individual cDNA molecules. TCRdb reprocessed the 5' RACE reads with MiXCR, giving one entry per CDR3 protein. The sample has about 21,000 distinct CDR3 sequences; less than 5% are singletons. Germline V gives CDR1 MDHEN, CDR2 SYDVKM. The V gene lost 8 bases and the J gene lost 3 bases, with 12 bases spanning the gap. The CDR3 has 13 amino acids. The data stem from a study of early T cells in non-severe SARS-CoV-2 infection. Looking at the study overall: Chains stayed unpaired after sequencing of bulk RNA from unsorted whole blood. Study results and caveats: VDJdb-based matching was biased toward anti-spike CD8 responses and missed private and CD4 specificities.

This receptor was obtained from an adult who was a healthcare worker with PCR-confirmed SARS-CoV-2 infection or an uninfected control (not recorded which). This chain connects TRBV28 to TRBJ2-3; D is undetermined. The specimen was whole blood. CDR3 DNA: TGTGCCAGCCTGGCCCCGAGGACAGATACGCAGTATTTT. This translates into CASLAPRTDTQYF.